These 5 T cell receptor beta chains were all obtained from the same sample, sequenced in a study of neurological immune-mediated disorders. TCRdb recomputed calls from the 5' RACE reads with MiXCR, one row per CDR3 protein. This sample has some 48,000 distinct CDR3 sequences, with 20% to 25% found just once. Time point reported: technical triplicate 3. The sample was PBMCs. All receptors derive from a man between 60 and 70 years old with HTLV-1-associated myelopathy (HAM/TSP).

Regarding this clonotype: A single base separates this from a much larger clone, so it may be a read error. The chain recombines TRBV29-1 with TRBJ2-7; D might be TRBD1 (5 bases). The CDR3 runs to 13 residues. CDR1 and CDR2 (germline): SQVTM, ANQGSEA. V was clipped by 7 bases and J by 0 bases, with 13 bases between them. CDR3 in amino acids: CSGTWSSSYEQYF. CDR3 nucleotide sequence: TGCAGCGGGACATGGTCTAGCTCCTACGAGCAGTACTTC.

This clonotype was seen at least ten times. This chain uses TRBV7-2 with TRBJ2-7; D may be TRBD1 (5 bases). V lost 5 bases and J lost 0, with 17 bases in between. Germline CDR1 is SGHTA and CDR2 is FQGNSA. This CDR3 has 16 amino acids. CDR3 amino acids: CASSLGADANSYEQYF. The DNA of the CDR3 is TGTGCCAGCAGCCTAGGGGCGGACGCCAACTCCTACGAGCAGTACTTC.

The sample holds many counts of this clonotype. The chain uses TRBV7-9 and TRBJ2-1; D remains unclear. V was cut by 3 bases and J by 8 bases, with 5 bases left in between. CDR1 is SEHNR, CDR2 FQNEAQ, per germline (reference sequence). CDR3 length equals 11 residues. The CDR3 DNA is TGTGCCAGCAGCTTCTCCCATGAGCAGTTCTTC. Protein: CASSFSHEQFF.

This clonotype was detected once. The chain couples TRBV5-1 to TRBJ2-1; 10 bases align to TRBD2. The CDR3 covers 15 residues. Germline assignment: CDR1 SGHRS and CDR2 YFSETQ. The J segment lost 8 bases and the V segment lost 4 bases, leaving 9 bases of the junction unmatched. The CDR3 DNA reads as TGCGCCAGCAGCATCGGGACTAGCGAAAACGATGAGCAGTTCTTC. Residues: CASSIGTSENDEQFF.

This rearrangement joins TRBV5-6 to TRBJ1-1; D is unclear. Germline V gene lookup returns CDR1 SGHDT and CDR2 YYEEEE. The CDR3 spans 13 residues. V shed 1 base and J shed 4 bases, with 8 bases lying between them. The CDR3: CASSLYLGTEAFF. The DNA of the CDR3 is TGTGCCAGCAGCTTGTATCTGGGCACTGAAGCTTTCTTT.